This TCR beta chain stems from a study of cytomegalovirus exposure and HLA in healthy donors. Donors in the study were healthy people who gave bone marrow. Study-level results: Most CMV-associated TCR beta chains appeared HLA-restricted in a later analysis. Solely CMV serostatus was available to characterize immune exposure.

A remark on this clone: What it recognizes is unknown. Relative to the germline gene, one junction end is altered; a read error may explain this.

Researchers ran the PCR with 60 Vbeta and 13 Jbeta primers. The protocol was immunoSEQ multiplex PCR, while the TCRdb copy is restricted to in-frame clones and leaves out a portion. The repertoire holds 150,000 to 200,000 clones, with about four fifths as singletons. The specimen was PBMCs. The origin of this receptor is a female donor in good health and CMV-seronegative.

The CDR3 DNA reads TGTTCCAGCAGCCCGAGCGGGAGTGGATCCTACAATGAGCAGTTCTTC. Protein: CSSSPSGSGSYNEQFF. V is TRBV7-9 and J is TRBJ2-1, with 8 bases identical to TRBD2. The CDR3 loop spans 16 amino acids. Germline assignment: CDR1 SEHNR and CDR2 FQNEAQ (reference sequence).